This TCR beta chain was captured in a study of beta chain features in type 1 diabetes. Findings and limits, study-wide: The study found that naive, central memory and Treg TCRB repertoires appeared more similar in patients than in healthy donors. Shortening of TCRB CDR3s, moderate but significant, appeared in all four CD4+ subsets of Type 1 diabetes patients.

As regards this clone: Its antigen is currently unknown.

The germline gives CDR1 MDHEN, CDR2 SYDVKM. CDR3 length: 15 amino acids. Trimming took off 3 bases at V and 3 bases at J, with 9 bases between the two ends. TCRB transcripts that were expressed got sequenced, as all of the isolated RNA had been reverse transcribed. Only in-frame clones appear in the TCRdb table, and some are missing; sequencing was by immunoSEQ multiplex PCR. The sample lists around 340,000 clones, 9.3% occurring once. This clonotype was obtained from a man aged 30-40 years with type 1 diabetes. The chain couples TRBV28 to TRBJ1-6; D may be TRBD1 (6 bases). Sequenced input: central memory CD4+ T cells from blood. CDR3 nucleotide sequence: TGTGCCAGCAGTTTGGGAGGGGGCTATAATTCACCCCTCCACTTT. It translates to CASSLGGGYNSPLHF.